This section outlines one T cell receptor (beta chain) sequence together with its context. The antigen is unknown. TCRdb's copy holds only in-frame clones and misses some; the assay was immunoSEQ multiplex PCR. The repertoire includes 25,000 to 30,000 clones, approximately 70% of them detected once, and about a quarter sits in the top ten. This sample is drawn from a study of PD-1 blockade in classical Hodgkin lymphoma. Findings and limits, study-wide: For complete responders, baseline diversity was comparable to that of newly diagnosed patients. Sources of repertoire differences remain undefined, possibly disease activity or prior therapy. Nivolumab initiated under 1 year post-ASCT led to patient exclusion.

Relapse was seen in all patients after autologous stem cell transplantation, and brentuximab vedotin exposure was variable. CDR3 size: 15 residues. The trim removed 6 bases at V and 2 bases at J, leaving 11 bases unmatched. Germline V gene data show CDR1 as SQVTM and CDR2 as ANQGSEA. Sequencing used peripheral blood mononuclear cells (PBMCs), obtained before the second cycle of nivolumab. This TCR came from a human donor with classical Hodgkin lymphoma. The chain recombines TRBV29-1 with TRBJ1-1; TRBD1 matches at 8 bases. This chain's CDR3 is CSVRNTGGRNTEAFF. The CDR3 bases are TGCAGCGTCCGAAACACAGGGGGGAGAAACACTGAAGCTTTCTTT. The variable domain in full, completed from reference TRBV29-1 and TRBJ1-1, reads SAVISQKPSRDICQRGTSLTIQCQVDSQVTMMFWYRQQPGQSLTLIATANQGSEATYESGFVIDKFPISRPNLTFSTLTVSNMSPEDSSIYLCSVRNTGGRNTEAFFGQGTRLTVV.